Listed here is a single TCR beta chain. Trimming took 5 bases from V and 2 from J, leaving 13 bases between them. The germline V gene has CDR1 SGHVS and CDR2 FQNEAQ. The CDR3 is 14 residues long. Profiling relied on immunoSEQ multiplex PCR, and the TCRdb table lists in-frame clones only, not all of them. The sample contains some 150,000 clones, more than 70% of which appear only once. This sample was included in a study of blood T cell repertoires in COVID-19. The TCR comes from a man aged 55 to 69 with active or convalescent COVID-19. The chain combines TRBV7-8 with TRBJ2-7, with D hard to call. Sequenced sample: peripheral blood. This CDR3 is CASSISGGPYEQYF. The DNA of the CDR3 is TGTGCCAGCAGCATTAGTGGTGGTCCCTACGAGCAGTACTTC.